This T cell receptor (beta chain) was identified in a study of long-term antiretroviral therapy in people with HIV (dated by TCRdb to 2022 to 2024). Turning to the overall study: The earliest samples were collected approximately a decade before the 2015 WHO recommendation for immediate ART, a period when ART was typically delayed until CD4 counts fell. Whether ART initiation and durable HIV suppression were associated with changes in peripheral blood TRB repertoire composition and diversity was tested in a retrospective serial study. From 30 adults with confirmed HIV infection, the cohort provided 192 cryopreserved PBMC samples, gathered serially across a mean of about 6 years (range 1-12). Of the approximately 30 participants with HIV, about a dozen were female. Test extractions of a monoclonal T-cell line alongside approximately 36 polyclonal samples showed no cross-contamination during QIAcube processing.

Participants were included only if at least one PBMC sample before ART initiation and at least two post-ART samples were available. Treatment was received in the United States of America by all participants with HIV. Before DNA extraction, cryopreserved samples of about 1-10 million PBMC were thawed and washed. At the time of the earliest PBMC sample, participants with HIV were aged between about 23 and 54 years. Each participant contributed PBMC samples from 1-4 timepoints before ART initiation and 2-8 timepoints after ART initiation, with a median of 7 samples. Serial HIV viral load, CD4+ T-cell count, ART history and demographic data were obtained for every participant. Using a Qiagen kit on a QIAcube, genomic DNA was extracted from unsorted PBMC, with samples processed in batches of 12. The immunoSEQ hsTCRB v3.0 assay was used at survey level resolution to sequence the TRB variable region. The target sequencing depth for TRB was roughly 40,000-50,000 T-cell genomes per sample. An Illumina MiSeq with a v3 150-cycle kit was used to sequence the pooled TRB libraries. The authors' pipeline ran thus. Repertoire analysis ran in R within a reproducible Nextflow workflow covering QC, data transformation and analysis. Custom analyses were implemented in LymphoSeq2, an R package for AIRR-Seq data exploration. Four samples that produced fewer than 5000 total TRB sequences were removed, so 180 or so HIV repertoires were analyzed. Among the roughly 190 retained HIV repertoires, 55 to 60 were collected before ART initiation and around 130 after ART initiation. Each repertoire was downsampled to 5000 TRB nucleotide sequences, and summary statistics were averaged across 100 downsampling iterations. Only TRB sequences with CDR3 regions of at least seven amino acids were retained for analysis. Diversity was measured with a Shannon entropy-derived clonality score and the Gini coefficient. In repertoire networks, the top 5000 CDR3 amino acid sequences were linked whenever an edit distance of one separated two sequences. GLIPH2 predicted antigen specificity groups and MHC restriction for TRB CDR3 amino acid sequences. To flag known CMV, EBV, HIV or tissue antigen associations, CDR3 amino acid sequences were matched against VDJdb and McPAS-TCR. Pre-ART, post-ART and control groups were compared with Wilcoxon signed-rank tests and Holm-Bonferroni correction. Not all clones reach the TCRdb copy of this immuneACCESS table, which keeps in-frame sequences only. Checked studies attribute under half of the gap to unresolved V genes and leave the rest unexplained. Clone size and the V and J calls come from that table; the DNA yielded D and trimming. The table for this sample lists about 19,000 clones; about 89% of them were counted only once. About 10% of the sample rests with the top ten.

The CDR3 sequence holds 13 residues, the cysteine and phenylalanine included. Only the CDR3 DNA stays, 39 bases, in frame from base 1. V loses 4 bases of germline sequence and J loses 4 bases, and the interval between the two ends is 10 bases. From the germline V gene, CDR1 is SGHAT and CDR2 is FQNNGV. This clone turned up a few times. Its antigen is currently not known. The input lacks base qualities; no much larger clone sits a single base away. General findings and caveats noted by the study authors: HIV repertoires had narrower CDR3 length ranges than controls, and the network structure suggested an antigen-experienced repertoire that shifted only slightly toward naive after ART. Inferences about post-ART repertoire changes are limited because no data were available on ART adherence, viral resistance or therapy changes. The repertoire was dominated across all time points by expanded TRB clones identified before ART initiation, although this dominance was seen to fluctuate and to decrease in many PLHIV after ART. Since PBMC availability was limited, sequencing covered only the TCR beta chain, with no alpha chain pairing. Samples dated from the mid-2000s to the late 2010s, and the ART regimens used may be less effective than current ones. Unsorted PBMC were profiled instead of sorted CD4+ and CD8+ T cells because pre-ART samples had limited cell numbers. A significant increase in TRB diversity was found to be associated with ART initiation, although TRB diversity was observed to remain significantly below that of transplant donor controls even after long-term ART.

Recombination joined TRBV11-2 with TRBJ1-2; the D gene lacks a confident call. This material consisted of unsorted PBMCs, taken 0.5 years after starting antiretroviral therapy. This TCR came from a man aged 35 to 55 with HIV. This receptor carries the CDR3 CASSSLQTYGYTF. The bases read TGTGCCAGCAGCTCCCTCCAAACCTATGGCTACACCTTC.